This note documents a single T cell receptor (beta chain) sequence. This clone was counted a few times. This clone's antigen is unknown. The sample holds no much larger clone one base away, and base qualities are not on file. The sample comes from a study of blood T cell repertoires in COVID-19 (dated by TCRdb to between 2020 and 2021). For the study in its entirety: Collaborator samples came from the United States, Italy and Spain and covered acute and convalescent phases of COVID-19. The material from the prospective study consisted of cDNA or gDNA derived from T cells, B-cell-depleted T cells, or PBMCs. Where available, HLA class I and class II types were obtained from metadata supplied by the sample provider rather than from assay-based typing. A de-identified subject ID, COVID-19 status, age in years and sex were almost always included in the sample metadata. The repertoires were made available in a free public database intended to serve as a resource for research on the immune response to SARS-CoV-2. The samples were drawn from the first 160 participants of the ongoing ImmuneRACE study and from 950 to 1,500 subjects provided by 6 global collaborators. Deeply sampled blood TCRbeta repertoires from subjects exposed to, actively infected with, or recovered from COVID-19 were included in the dataset.

TCRbeta CDR3 regions were amplified from genomic DNA using the immunoSEQ Assay, a bias-controlled multiplex PCR. The authors processed their data as follows. Within the assay, amplification of reference gene primers was used to estimate how many nucleated cells each sample contained. To quantify the absolute abundance of each unique TCRbeta CDR3 rearrangement, sequence reads were collapsed and filtered. For each sample, productive Simpson clonality was calculated as the square root of Simpson's diversity index across productive rearrangements. Sourced from immuneACCESS, this table was stored by TCRdb with only in-frame sequences that have V and J called. A share of the clones is absent; for the studies checked, an unresolved V gene accounts for under half, and the remainder has no known explanation. V and J calls and clone size come straight from that table; D and trimming were deduced from the DNA. The table for this sample lists about 260,000 clones; roughly 82% of them were counted only once. The top ten hold roughly 2% of the sample.

Enrolling through a virtual design, the prospective study's participants ranged in age from roughly 18 to 89 years and lived across 20 to 30 United States geographic areas. In the prospective study, cohorts were assigned on the basis of participant-reported clinical history obtained from a screening survey and a study questionnaire. Recovered participants in ImmuneRACE Cohort 3 were defined by two consecutive negative NP/OP PCR tests, clearance by a healthcare professional, or resolution of symptoms. In the prospective study, whole blood, serum and a nasopharyngeal or oropharyngeal swab were collected from each participant by mobile phlebotomists. Over a roughly 2-month period, participants in the prospective study had the option of providing additional blood draws and questionnaires. Before DNA extraction, blood samples from the prospective study were shipped at room temperature or frozen. Summary of the overall study and its limitations: The quantity of clinical and demographic metadata differed by source and by participant and was supplied without curation.

At the junction V is shortened by 6 bases and J by 5 bases, with 10 bases in between. Based on the germline V gene, the CDR1 and CDR2 sequences are MNHEY and SVGAGI. The cysteine opens and the phenylalanine closes a CDR3 of 12 amino acids. The sequence is cut down to CDR3 DNA, 36 bases in frame from base 1. The sequence was collected from a woman aged 45-65 years who had recovered from COVID-19. Specimen: PBMCs or T cells enriched from blood (not recorded which). The chain uses TRBV6-5 and TRBJ1-2; the D segment could be TRBD1, given 6 matching bases. The nucleotide sequence reads as follows: TGTGCCAGCAGCCTAACAGGGTATGGCTACACCTTC. It codes for CASSLTGYGYTF.